A single sample is the source of the 10 T cell receptor beta chains below, sequenced in a study of T cells in Graves' hyperthyroidism and ophthalmopathy. RNA transcripts served as the template for amplifying TCR beta CDR3 regions. HTBI primers were employed in a first-round RT-PCR of the TCR CDR3. MiXCR, run by TCRdb on the multiplex PCR reads, gives a single entry per CDR3 protein. The sample has about 560,000 distinct CDR3 sequences; roughly a sixth are singletons. The source material was blood. These receptors were obtained from a woman aged 18-29 years with Graves' hyperthyroidism.

This clonotype was seen many times. CDR3 in amino acids: CSAGRASGGQETQYF. The CDR3 DNA sequence: TGCAGTGCTGGGAGAGCTAGCGGGGGGCAAGAGACCCAGTACTTC. V is TRBV20-1 and J is TRBJ2-5; 11 nucleotides match TRBD2. CDR1 is DFQATT and CDR2 is SNEGSKA in the germline V gene (reference sequence). Germline trimming cut 5 bases from V and 2 bases from J; bases unmatched to any gene: 7. The CDR3 has 15 amino acids.

This clonotype turned up a few times. CDR3 in amino acids: CASRGLRDGENSPLHF. CDR3 DNA: TGTGCCAGCAGGGGTCTCCGGGACGGGGAGAATTCACCCCTCCACTTT. The V gene is TRBV27, the J gene TRBJ1-6; D may be TRBD1 (5 bases). Germline V gene data show CDR1 as MNHEY and CDR2 as SMNVEV (reference sequence). The CDR3 has 16 amino acids. Trimming stripped 6 bases from V and 7 bases from J, with 19 bases between.

CDR3 in DNA: TGTGCCAGCAGCGACACGGAGTATGGCTACACCTTC. Protein product: CASSDTEYGYTF. The chain uses TRBV14 and TRBJ1-2; D uncertain. The CDR3 contains 12 residues. Germline CDR1 SGHDN, CDR2 FVKESK. The germline V and J ends were trimmed by 5 bases and 5 bases, with 9 bases remaining between them. Looking up the rest from reference TRBV14 and TRBJ1-2 gives the full variable domain: EAGVTQFPSHSVIEKGQTVTLRCDPISGHDNLYWYRRVMGKEIKFLLHFVKESKQDESGMPNNRFLAERTGGTYSTLKVQPAELEDSGVYFCASSDTEYGYTFGSGTRLTVV.

At least ten counts were recorded for this clonotype. The chain couples TRBV24-1 to TRBJ2-7, with unresolved D. V gave up 1 base and J gave up 1 base, with 10 bases separating them. This CDR3 region has 15 residues. CDR1 KGHDR and CDR2 SFDVKD come from the germline V gene. The DNA for the CDR3 is TGTGCCACCAGTGATTTCGTCAAGGGATCCTACGAGCAGTACTTC. Translating gives CATSDFVKGSYEQYF.

This clonotype has more than one count but fewer than ten. The rearrangement joins TRBV4-1 to TRBJ2-1; 8 bases agree with TRBD2. Trimming at V came to 0 bases and at J to 0 bases, leaving 4 bases not matched to a gene. CDR3 length: 17 amino acids. CDR1 MGHRA and CDR2 YSYEKL come from the germline V gene. CDR3 loop: CASSQEGGGSSYNEQFF. The DNA for the CDR3 is TGCGCCAGCAGCCAAGAAGGCGGGGGGAGCTCCTACAATGAGCAGTTCTTC.

This clonotype has a count of ten or more. The chain joins TRBV28 to TRBJ2-7; 12 nucleotides match TRBD1. Unmatched junction bases numbered 5, after V lost 4 bases and J lost 4 bases. Germline V CDR1 and CDR2: MDHEN, SYDVKM. CDR3 length: 15 amino acids. The CDR3 bases are TGTGCCAGCAGTTCACCGGGACAGGGGGCTTACGAGCAGTACTTC. It translates to CASSSPGQGAYEQYF.

The sample holds many counts of this clonotype. The chain links TRBV11-2 to TRBJ2-7; a weak D match, TRBD1 (5 bases). The CDR3 extends over 14 amino acids. Germline CDR1 is SGHAT and CDR2 is FQNNGV. V dropped 3 bases and J dropped 5 bases, with 14 bases sitting between them. The DNA for the CDR3 is TGTGCCAGCAGCTTCGACCGCAGGGTCGACGAGCAGTACTTC. It codes for CASSFDRRVDEQYF. The whole variable domain, remainder taken from reference TRBV11-2 and TRBJ2-7, is EAGVAQSPRYKIIEKRQSVAFWCNPISGHATLYWYQQILGQGPKLLIQFQNNGVVDDSQLPKDRFSAERLKGVDSTLKIQPAKLEDSAVYLCASSFDRRVDEQYFGPGTRLTVT.

J is TRBJ2-3 and V is TRBV15, with 14 nucleotides matching TRBD2. The CDR3 is 18 amino acids. Looked up from germline, CDR1 is LNHNV and CDR2 is YYDKDF (reference sequence). The trim removed 0 bases at V and 3 bases at J, leaving 5 bases unmatched. The DNA of the CDR3 is TGTGCCACCAGCAGAGATCACGGACTAGCGGGAGGAACAGATACGCAGTATTTT. This codes for CATSRDHGLAGGTDTQYF. The full variable domain, completed using reference TRBV15 and TRBJ2-3, is DAMVIQNPRYQVTQFGKPVTLSCSQTLNHNVMYWYQQKSSQAPKLLFHYYDKDFNNEADTPDNFQSRRPNTSFCFLDIRSPGLGDTAMYLCATSRDHGLAGGTDTQYFGPGTRLTVL.

With regard to this clonotype: This may come from a read error, since a much larger clone is one base off. J is TRBJ2-1 and V is TRBV2; TRBD1 might be the D (6 bases). This CDR3 region has 15 residues. The germline V and J ends were trimmed by 8 bases and 4 bases, with 18 bases remaining between them. Germline loops: CDR1 SNHLY, CDR2 FYNNEI. Written as DNA, the CDR3 is TGTGCCAGCGCTCCAGAGGGGGTCGAGTACAATGAGCAGTTCTTC. Amino acids: CASAPEGVEYNEQFF.

In its sample, this clonotype was seen many times. The chain links TRBV7-2 to TRBJ2-5, with a weak D call TRBD2 (5 bases). Germline-derived CDR1 and CDR2 are SGHTA and FQGNSA. Trimming removed 5 bases from V and 5 bases from J, with 12 bases in between. The CDR3 is 13 amino acids. The CDR3 region has the DNA TGTGCCAGCAGCGATGGACTTTGGGAGACCCAGTACTTC. It encodes CASSDGLWETQYF.